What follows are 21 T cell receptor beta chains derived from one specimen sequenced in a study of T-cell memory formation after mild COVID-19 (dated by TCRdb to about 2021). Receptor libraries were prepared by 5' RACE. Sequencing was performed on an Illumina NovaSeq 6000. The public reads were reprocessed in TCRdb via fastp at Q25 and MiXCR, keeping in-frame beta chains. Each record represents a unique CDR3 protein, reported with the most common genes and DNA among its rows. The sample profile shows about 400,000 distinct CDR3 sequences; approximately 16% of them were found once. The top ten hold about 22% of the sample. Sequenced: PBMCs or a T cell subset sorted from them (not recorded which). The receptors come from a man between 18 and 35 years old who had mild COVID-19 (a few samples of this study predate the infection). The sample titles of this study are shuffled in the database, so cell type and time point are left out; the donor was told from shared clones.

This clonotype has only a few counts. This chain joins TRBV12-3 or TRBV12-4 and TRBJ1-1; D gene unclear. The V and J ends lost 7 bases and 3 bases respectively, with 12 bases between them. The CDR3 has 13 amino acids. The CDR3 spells CASTSGVYTEAFF. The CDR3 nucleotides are TGTGCCAGCACCTCTGGCGTTTACACTGAAGCTTTCTTT.

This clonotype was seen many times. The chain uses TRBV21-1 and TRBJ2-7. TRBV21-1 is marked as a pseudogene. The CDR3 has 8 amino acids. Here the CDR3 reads CASSKGYF. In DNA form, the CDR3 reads TGTGCCAGCAGCAAAGGGTACTTC.

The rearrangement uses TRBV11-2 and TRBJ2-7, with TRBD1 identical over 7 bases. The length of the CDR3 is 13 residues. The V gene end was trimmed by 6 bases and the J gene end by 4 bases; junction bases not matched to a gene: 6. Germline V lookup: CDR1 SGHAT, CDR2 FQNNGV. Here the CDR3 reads CASRAGTDYEQYV. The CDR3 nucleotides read TGTGCCAGCAGGGCCGGGACAGATTACGAGCAGTACGTC.

For the CDR3, the DNA is TGTGCCACCAGCAGAGAGGGGGAGGGGCAGCAGTTCTTC. Translation gives CATSREGEGQQFF. V is TRBV15 and J is TRBJ2-1; 7 bases match TRBD2. The germline V gene encodes CDR1 LNHNV and CDR2 YYDKDF (reference sequence). V lost 0 bases, J lost 11 bases, and 4 bases stayed unmatched. This CDR3 spans 13 amino acids.

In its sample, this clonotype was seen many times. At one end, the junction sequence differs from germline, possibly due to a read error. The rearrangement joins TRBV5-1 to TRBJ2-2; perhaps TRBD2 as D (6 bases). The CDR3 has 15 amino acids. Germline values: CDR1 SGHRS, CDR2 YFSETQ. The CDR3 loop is CASSPGTGNTGELFF. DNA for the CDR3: TGTGCCAGCAGCCCCGGGACTGGTAACACCGGGGAGCTGTTTTTT.

DNA of the CDR3: TGTGCCAGCGTTTCACAGGGGGCGCGGAATGAGCAGTTCTTC. Translation gives CASVSQGARNEQFF. The chain joins TRBV6-2 or TRBV6-3 to TRBJ2-1, with TRBD1 matching 9 bases. Germline V gene sequence: CDR1 MNHEY, CDR2 SVGEGT. The CDR3 contains 14 residues. The V segment lost 8 bases and the J segment 7 bases; nucleotides outside the gene matches: 9.

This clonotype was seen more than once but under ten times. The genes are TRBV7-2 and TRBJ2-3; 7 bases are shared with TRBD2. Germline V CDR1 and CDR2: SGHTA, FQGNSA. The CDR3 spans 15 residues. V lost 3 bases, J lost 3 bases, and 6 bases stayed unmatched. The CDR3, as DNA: TGTGCCAGCAGCTTCGTGGGACTAATGACAGATACGCAGTATTTT. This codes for CASSFVGLMTDTQYF.

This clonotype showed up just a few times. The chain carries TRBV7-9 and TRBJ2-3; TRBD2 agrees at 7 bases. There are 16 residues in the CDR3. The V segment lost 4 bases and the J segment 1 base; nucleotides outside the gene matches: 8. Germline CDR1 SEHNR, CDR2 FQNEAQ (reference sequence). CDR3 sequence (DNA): TGTGCCAGCAGCTCCGGACTAGTGGCGGGCACAGATACGCAGTATTTT. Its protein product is CASSSGLVAGTDTQYF.

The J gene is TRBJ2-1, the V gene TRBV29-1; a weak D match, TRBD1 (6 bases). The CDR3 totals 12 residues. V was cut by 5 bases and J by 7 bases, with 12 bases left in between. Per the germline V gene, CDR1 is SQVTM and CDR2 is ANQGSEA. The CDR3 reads CSVLTGLNEQFF. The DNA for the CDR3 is TGCAGCGTTCTTACAGGGTTAAATGAGCAGTTCTTC.

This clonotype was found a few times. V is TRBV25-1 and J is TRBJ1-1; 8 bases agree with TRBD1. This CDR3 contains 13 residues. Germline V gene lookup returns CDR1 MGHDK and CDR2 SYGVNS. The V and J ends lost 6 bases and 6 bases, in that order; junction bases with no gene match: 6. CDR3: CASRSTGVAEAFF. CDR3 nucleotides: TGTGCCAGCAGATCGACAGGGGTGGCTGAAGCTTTCTTT.

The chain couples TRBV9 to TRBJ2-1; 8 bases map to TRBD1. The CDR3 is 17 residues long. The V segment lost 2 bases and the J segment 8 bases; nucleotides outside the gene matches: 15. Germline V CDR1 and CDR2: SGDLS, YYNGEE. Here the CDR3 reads CASSVNTGQGALDEQFF. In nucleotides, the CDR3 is TGTGCCAGCAGCGTTAACACCGGGCAGGGGGCATTGGATGAGCAGTTCTTC.

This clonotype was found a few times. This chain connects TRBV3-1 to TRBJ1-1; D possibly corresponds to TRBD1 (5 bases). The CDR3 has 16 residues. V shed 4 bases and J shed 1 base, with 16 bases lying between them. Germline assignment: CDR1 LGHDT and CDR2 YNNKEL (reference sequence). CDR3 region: CASSPLGGGTNTEAFF. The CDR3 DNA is TGTGCCAGCAGCCCTTTGGGTGGAGGGACGAACACTGAAGCTTTCTTT.

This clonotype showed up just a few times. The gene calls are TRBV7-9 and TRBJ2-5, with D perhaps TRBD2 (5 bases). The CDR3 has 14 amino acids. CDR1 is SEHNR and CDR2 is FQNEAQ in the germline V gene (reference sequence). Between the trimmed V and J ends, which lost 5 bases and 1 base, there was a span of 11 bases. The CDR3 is CASSRTGIQETQYF. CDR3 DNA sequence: TGTGCCAGCAGCAGGACCGGGATCCAAGAGACCCAGTACTTC.

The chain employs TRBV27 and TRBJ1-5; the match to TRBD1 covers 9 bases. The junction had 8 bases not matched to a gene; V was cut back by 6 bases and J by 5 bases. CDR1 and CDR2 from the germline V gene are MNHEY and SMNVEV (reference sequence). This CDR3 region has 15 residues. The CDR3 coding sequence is TGTGCCAGCAGAGGAGCGGGACAGGGCCATCAGCCCCAGCATTTT. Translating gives CASRGAGQGHQPQHF.

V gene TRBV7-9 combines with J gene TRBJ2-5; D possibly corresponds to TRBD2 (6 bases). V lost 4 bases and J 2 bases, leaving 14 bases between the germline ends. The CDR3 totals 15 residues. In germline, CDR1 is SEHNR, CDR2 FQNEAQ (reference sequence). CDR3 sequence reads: CASSSGGRGQETQYF. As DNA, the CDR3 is TGTGCCAGCAGCTCCGGGGGAAGGGGTCAAGAGACCCAGTACTTC.

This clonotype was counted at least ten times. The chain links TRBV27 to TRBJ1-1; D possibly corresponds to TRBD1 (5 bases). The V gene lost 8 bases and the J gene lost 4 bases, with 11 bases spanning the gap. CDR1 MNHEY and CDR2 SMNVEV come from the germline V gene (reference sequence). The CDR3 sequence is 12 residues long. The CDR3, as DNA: TGTGCCAGCGGGCAGGGAGGCACTGAAGCTTTCTTT. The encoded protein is CASGQGGTEAFF.

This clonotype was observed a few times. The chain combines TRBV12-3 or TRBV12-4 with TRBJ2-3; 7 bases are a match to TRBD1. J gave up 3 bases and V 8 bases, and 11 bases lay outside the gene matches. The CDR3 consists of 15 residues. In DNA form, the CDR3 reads TGTGCCAGCGGGGGTTACAGGGGTAGGACAGATACGCAGTATTTT. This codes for CASGGYRGRTDTQYF.

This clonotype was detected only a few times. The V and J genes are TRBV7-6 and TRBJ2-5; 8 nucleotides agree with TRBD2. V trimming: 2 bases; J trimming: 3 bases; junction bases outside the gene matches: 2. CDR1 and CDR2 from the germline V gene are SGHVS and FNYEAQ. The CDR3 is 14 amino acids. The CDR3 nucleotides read TGTGCCAGCAGCTTAACGGGGGGGGAAGAGACCCAGTACTTC. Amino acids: CASSLTGGEETQYF.

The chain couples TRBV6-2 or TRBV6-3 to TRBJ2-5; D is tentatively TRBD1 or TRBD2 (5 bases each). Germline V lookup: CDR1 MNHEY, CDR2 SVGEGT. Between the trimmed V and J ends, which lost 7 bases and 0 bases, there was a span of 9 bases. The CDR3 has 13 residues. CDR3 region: CASTREYQETQYF. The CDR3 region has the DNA TGTGCCAGCACCAGGGAGTACCAAGAGACCCAGTACTTC.

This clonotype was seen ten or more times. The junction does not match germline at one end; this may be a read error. This CDR3 reads CASSLGQGGGYTF. The CDR3 coding sequence is TGTGCCAGCAGCTTAGGGCAGGGCGGAGGCTACACCTTC. The V gene is TRBV12-3 or TRBV12-4, the J gene TRBJ1-2; maybe TRBD1 (5 bases). The CDR3 has 13 amino acids.

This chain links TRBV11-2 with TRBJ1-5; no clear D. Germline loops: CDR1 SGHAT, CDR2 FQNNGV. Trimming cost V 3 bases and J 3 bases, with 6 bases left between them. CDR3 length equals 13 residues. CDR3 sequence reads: CASSLSDNQPQHF. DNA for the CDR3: TGTGCCAGCAGCTTGTCAGACAATCAGCCCCAGCATTTT.